This T cell receptor (beta chain) comes out of a study of T cells after yellow fever vaccination (dated by TCRdb to the late 2010s). The study in broad terms: The SMART-Seq v4 Ultra Low Input RNA kit was used to prepare libraries from fractions with low cell numbers. Blood was collected at multiple timepoints before and after primary and secondary immunization, and bulk PBMC replicates and cell subsets were isolated. To follow T-cell clones before and after primary and booster YFV17D yellow fever vaccination, bulk TCR alpha and beta repertoires were sequenced over time. Two healthy male donors, one aged 18 to 30 and one aged 30 to 40 years, made up the cohort. What the authors observed across the whole study: A small share of clonotypes was detected in both CD4 and CD8 compartments, with the overlap likely arising from convergent recombination. Computational filtering was required because FACS-sorted repertoires could contain abundant contaminating clonotypes from the bulk population. The secondary T-cell response was found to be weaker but faster than the primary response, with a peak reached on day 5 rather than on day 15. Only two donors were included in the study, so the extent to which the findings can be generalized is limited. Most clones expanded after primary vaccination were re-detected after the booster (around 96% of CD4 and approximately 88% of CD8), suggesting broad memory maintenance.

Data came from an Illumina NovaSeq 6000. Synthesis of TCR cDNA relied on 5'RACE template switching, a step that introduced a universal primer site along with unique molecular identifiers. Priming of cDNA synthesis was performed from both the TCR alpha and TCR beta constant segments. Libraries were amplified in two PCR steps, with sample barcodes and sequencing adapters added in the second step. Libraries were sequenced on Illumina HiSeq 2500 (2x100 bp) or NovaSeq (2x150 bp). Regarding the original processing steps: MIGEC handled demultiplexing of reads and collapsing into UMI consensus sequences, while MiXCR performed V(D)J alignment. Clonotypes responding to the vaccine were identified with edgeR on replicate PBMC samples, with the criteria of FDR below 0.01 and a log2 fold change above 5 up to day 15. Each bulk clonotype was labeled CD4 or CD8 based on which sequenced repertoire, CD4 or CD8, contained the clonotype at higher abundance. TCRdb took the public reads, trimmed them with fastp at Q25, ran MiXCR for clone calling and kept in-frame beta chains. CDR3 protein sequences are deduplicated, and each keeps its most common genes and DNA. These V and J calls derive from TCRdb rather than the authors' analysis. For this sample there are approximately 300,000 distinct CDR3 sequences; around 10% appear just once. 3% to 4% of the sample lies in the top ten.

The table lists this clonotype with many counts. Its antigen remains undetermined. There are no base qualities to consult, and no much larger clone falls within one base. Sample treatment or condition, as interpreted from the label and publication: live attenuated yellow fever vaccine strain. PBMCs were isolated from peripheral blood using a standard Ficoll-Paque protocol. Dynabeads CD4 and CD8 positive selection kits were used to isolate the CD4 and CD8 T-cell fractions. TriZol was used to extract RNA from bulk PBMCs, from CD4 and CD8 fractions, and from dextramer-positive and dextramer-negative fractions. The sequencing here drew on CD4+ T cells sorted from PBMCs, taken 45 days after the yellow fever booster vaccination. The TCR comes from a young man who received the YFV17D yellow fever vaccine.

CDR3 protein: CASSLQYGGRELFF. The bases are TGTGCCAGCAGTTTACAGTACGGGGGCAGGGAGCTGTTTTTT. The chain was built from TRBV27 and TRBJ2-2, with the D gene tentatively TRBD1 or TRBD2, based on 6 matching bases in each. V was cut back by 2 bases and J by 9 bases, leaving a gap of 13 bases between them. Reading the germline V gene (reference sequence) gives CDR1 MNHEY and CDR2 SMNVEV. Including cysteine and phenylalanine, the CDR3 has 14 amino acids. The DNA shown is the 42-base CDR3, in frame from base 1.